These T cell receptor beta chains were read from a single sample in a study of cytomegalovirus exposure and HLA in healthy donors. The table came from immunoSEQ multiplex PCR; TCRdb's copy has only in-frame clones and leaves some out. The sample has roughly 170,000 clones, roughly 75% seen once; the top ten hold about 2.3%. Sample: PBMCs. The receptors stem from a female donor in good health and CMV-seronegative. CDR3s include the opening cysteine and the closing phenylalanine or tryptophan. D genes are given only for firm matches. Size values are once, few and many counts, or a class for expanded clones, and some rows have none.

clone size: -
V gene: TRBV7-8
J gene: TRBJ2-1
D gene: TRBD2
CDR3 DNA: TGTGCCAGCAGCCCGAACCTAGCGGGAGGCTTGGGTGAGCAGTTCTTC
CDR3 protein: CASSPNLAGGLGEQFF

clone size: few
V gene: TRBV11-2
J gene: TRBJ2-7
D gene: TRBD2
CDR3 DNA: TGTGCCAGCAGCTCCGGGACTAGCGGGTCCAAGGTGGCCCTCGAGCAGTACTTC
CDR3 protein: CASSSGTSGSKVALEQYF

clone size: few
V gene: TRBV18
J gene: TRBJ2-1
D gene: TRBD1
CDR3 DNA: TGTGCCAGCTCACCAATCGAGGGGGCTAAGTTCTTC
CDR3 protein: CASSPIEGAKFF

clone size: -
V gene: TRBV9
J gene: TRBJ2-3
D gene: -
CDR3 DNA: TGTGCCAGCAGCGAACGCCTAACTACAGGGACTACGCAGTATTTT
CDR3 protein: CASSERLTTGTTQYF

clone size: once
V gene: TRBV23-1
J gene: TRBJ1-1
D gene: TRBD1
CDR3 DNA: TGCGCCAGCAGTCGGTGGGGCCAGGGGGGCGCCGGGAACACTGAAGCTTTCTTT
CDR3 protein: CASSRWGQGGAGNTEAFF

clone size: -
V gene: TRBV15
J gene: TRBJ1-2
D gene: -
CDR3 DNA: TGTGCCACCAGCAGAGATCATAGACTCGATGGCTACACCTTC
CDR3 protein: CATSRDHRLDGYTF

clone size: -
V gene: TRBV5-4
J gene: TRBJ2-1
D gene: -
CDR3 DNA: TGTGCCAGCAGCTTGGAGCCCTCCTACAATGAGCAGTTCTTC
CDR3 protein: CASSLEPSYNEQFF

clone size: -
V gene: TRBV2
J gene: TRBJ2-1
D gene: -
CDR3 DNA: TGTGCCAGCACCCGCAGTACCGGGACTTCAAATGAGCAGTTCTTC
CDR3 protein: CASTRSTGTSNEQFF

clone size: -
V gene: TRBV10-1
J gene: TRBJ2-1
D gene: -
CDR3 DNA: TGCGCCAGCAGCCAAGGGGGAGACCCTTACAATGAGCAGTTCTTC
CDR3 protein: CASSQGGDPYNEQFF

clone size: few
V gene: TRBV7-9
J gene: TRBJ2-1
D gene: TRBD2
CDR3 DNA: TGTGCCAGCAGCCCCAGGGGCGGGGGGCTTGAGCAGTTCTTC
CDR3 protein: CASSPRGGGLEQFF

clone size: -
V gene: TRBV4-2
J gene: TRBJ2-1
D gene: TRBD1
CDR3 DNA: TGTGCCAGCAGCCAAGCTGGGGGACAGGCGCAATATGAGCAGTTCTTC
CDR3 protein: CASSQAGGQAQYEQFF

clone size: few
V gene: TRBV6-6
J gene: TRBJ1-1
D gene: -
CDR3 DNA: TGTGCCACCCAGGACTTGCTGAACACTGAAGCTTTCTTT
CDR3 protein: CATQDLLNTEAFF

clone size: few
V gene: TRBV4-2
J gene: TRBJ2-1
D gene: TRBD1
CDR3 DNA: TGTGCCAGCAGTCACCACCCCCTTCGACAGGGCAGCAATGAGCAGTTCTTC
CDR3 protein: CASSHHPLRQGSNEQFF

clone size: once
V gene: TRBV7-9
J gene: TRBJ2-1
D gene: TRBD1
CDR3 DNA: TGTGCCAGCAGCTTAGGGACAGGGGACAATGAGCAGTTCTTC
CDR3 protein: CASSLGTGDNEQFF

clone size: few
V gene: TRBV6-5
J gene: TRBJ1-1
D gene: -
CDR3 DNA: TGTGCCAGCAGCTCGGGAGCGGTGGCTTTCTTT
CDR3 protein: CASSSGAVAFF

clone size: -
V gene: TRBV6-5
J gene: TRBJ2-7
D gene: TRBD1
CDR3 DNA: TGTGCCAGCAGTGGCCCGGGACAGGGGGCATACGAGCAGTACTTC
CDR3 protein: CASSGPGQGAYEQYF

clone size: -
V gene: TRBV27
J gene: TRBJ1-1
D gene: -
CDR3 DNA: TGTGCCAGCACTAGGCTAGACAGGTGGCCGAACACTGAAGCTTTCTTT
CDR3 protein: CASTRLDRWPNTEAFF

clone size: -
V gene: TRBV13
J gene: TRBJ2-7
D gene: TRBD1
CDR3 DNA: TGTGCCAGCAGCCAACCCCCGAGGGACAGGGTCCACGAGCAGTACTTC
CDR3 protein: CASSQPPRDRVHEQYF

clone size: -
V gene: TRBV5-6
J gene: TRBJ1-2
D gene: -
CDR3 DNA: TGTGCCAGCAGCCCCGACAGCTCCTATGGCTACACCTTC
CDR3 protein: CASSPDSSYGYTF

clone size: -
V gene: TRBV21-1
J gene: TRBJ2-7
D gene: -
CDR3 DNA: TGTGCCAGCAGCAGGGGACTAGCGGGGGGTACCTACGAGCAGTACTTC
CDR3 protein: CASSRGLAGGTYEQYF

clone size: -
V gene: TRBV28
J gene: TRBJ1-2
D gene: TRBD1
CDR3 DNA: TGTGCCAGCAGTCCAGACAGGGACGACTATGGCTACACCTTC
CDR3 protein: CASSPDRDDYGYTF

clone size: -
V gene: TRBV28
J gene: TRBJ2-2
D gene: TRBD1
CDR3 DNA: TGTGCCAGCACGAGAGACAGGGCAACCGGGGAGCTGTTTTTT
CDR3 protein: CASTRDRATGELFF

clone size: -
V gene: TRBV5-4
J gene: TRBJ2-5
D gene: TRBD2
CDR3 DNA: TGTGCCAGTGCAATAGCGGGCGTGGAAGAGACCCAGTACTTC
CDR3 protein: CASAIAGVEETQYF

clone size: few
V gene: TRBV4-3
J gene: TRBJ2-1
D gene: -
CDR3 DNA: TGCGCCAGCAGCCCGTCGGGTACCTACAATGAGCAGTTCTTC
CDR3 protein: CASSPSGTYNEQFF

clone size: few
V gene: TRBV5-1
J gene: TRBJ1-2
D gene: -
CDR3 DNA: TGCGCCAGCAGCTTGGCCGAGCCGAGGTATGGCTACACCTTC
CDR3 protein: CASSLAEPRYGYTF

clone size: -
V gene: TRBV19
J gene: TRBJ1-2
D gene: TRBD1
CDR3 DNA: TGTGCCAGTAGTATAGGACAGGGGAACTATGGCTACACCTTC
CDR3 protein: CASSIGQGNYGYTF

clone size: -
V gene: TRBV5-1
J gene: TRBJ2-1
D gene: TRBD2
CDR3 DNA: TGCGCCAGCAGCTCGTCCAGGGCGGGGGCGGGGGGTGAGCAGTTCTTC
CDR3 protein: CASSSSRAGAGGEQFF

clone size: few
V gene: TRBV7-2
J gene: TRBJ2-3
D gene: TRBD1
CDR3 DNA: TGTGCCAGCAGTCTCGACAGGGGAGCAGATACGCAGTATTTT
CDR3 protein: CASSLDRGADTQYF

clone size: -
V gene: TRBV10-1
J gene: TRBJ1-1
D gene: -
CDR3 DNA: TGCGCCAGCATAGCCGACGGGTACACTGAAGCTTTCTTT
CDR3 protein: CASIADGYTEAFF

clone size: -
V gene: TRBV10-3
J gene: TRBJ2-1
D gene: -
CDR3 DNA: TGTGCCATCAGTGAGGAGCGCCGGGAGCAGTTCTTC
CDR3 protein: CAISEERREQFF

clone size: -
V gene: TRBV30
J gene: TRBJ1-1
D gene: -
CDR3 DNA: TGTGCCTGGGGCCCCCGGGGTTTCTTT
CDR3 protein: CAWGPRGFF

clone size: -
V gene: TRBV27
J gene: TRBJ2-7
D gene: TRBD1
CDR3 DNA: TGTGCCAGCAGTCCCGGGACAGGGAACTACGAGCAGTACTTC
CDR3 protein: CASSPGTGNYEQYF

clone size: few
V gene: TRBV28
J gene: TRBJ2-2
D gene: -
CDR3 DNA: TGTGCCAGCAGAGTTAAGGGGTACAGGGTCTACGCGAACACCGGGGAGCTGTTTTTT
CDR3 protein: CASRVKGYRVYANTGELFF

clone size: few
V gene: TRBV19
J gene: TRBJ1-2
D gene: -
CDR3 DNA: TGTGCCAGTAGTAACTCCCCAGGGAACTATGGCTACACCTTC
CDR3 protein: CASSNSPGNYGYTF

clone size: once
V gene: TRBV28
J gene: TRBJ2-7
D gene: TRBD2
CDR3 DNA: TGTGCCAGCAGTTTCCCCGAAGGCGGGAGTACGTACGAGCAGTACTTC
CDR3 protein: CASSFPEGGSTYEQYF

clone size: -
V gene: TRBV4-2
J gene: TRBJ1-3
D gene: -
CDR3 DNA: TGTGCCAGCAGCCAAGGGCAGGACAGAGGGCGAAACACCATATATTTT
CDR3 protein: CASSQGQDRGRNTIYF

clone size: -
V gene: TRBV9
J gene: TRBJ2-7
D gene: -
CDR3 DNA: TGTGCCAGCAGCGTAGGACAGACCACCTACGAGCAGTACTTC
CDR3 protein: CASSVGQTTYEQYF

clone size: -
V gene: TRBV14
J gene: TRBJ2-7
D gene: TRBD1
CDR3 DNA: TGTGCCAGCAGCCACGAGGACAGGAACTCCTACGAGCAGTACTTC
CDR3 protein: CASSHEDRNSYEQYF

clone size: -
V gene: TRBV7-6
J gene: TRBJ2-5
D gene: -
CDR3 DNA: TGTGCCAGCAGCTTAGGGGGGGGCCGTGAGACCCAGTACTTC
CDR3 protein: CASSLGGGRETQYF

clone size: -
V gene: TRBV7-8
J gene: TRBJ2-7
D gene: TRBD2
CDR3 DNA: TGTGCCAGCAGCCTTGACGGAAGCGGGGTTTACGAGCAGTACTTC
CDR3 protein: CASSLDGSGVYEQYF

clone size: -
V gene: TRBV28
J gene: TRBJ2-5
D gene: TRBD1
CDR3 DNA: TGTGCCAGCAGGAAACAGGGGTGGGAGACCCAGTACTTC
CDR3 protein: CASRKQGWETQYF

clone size: -
V gene: TRBV10-3
J gene: TRBJ1-5
D gene: -
CDR3 DNA: TGTGCCATCAGTGAGTCCGGGGTTGAACAGCCCCAGCATTTT
CDR3 protein: CAISESGVEQPQHF

clone size: -
V gene: TRBV18
J gene: TRBJ2-3
D gene: TRBD1
CDR3 DNA: TGTGCCAGCTCACCGTCTTGGACAGGGGATACAGATACGCAGTATTTT
CDR3 protein: CASSPSWTGDTDTQYF

clone size: -
V gene: TRBV4-1
J gene: TRBJ2-7
D gene: TRBD2
CDR3 DNA: TGCGCCAGCAGCCACCAAGTTGGACTAGCAAGAACCTACGAGCAGTACTTC
CDR3 protein: CASSHQVGLARTYEQYF

clone size: -
V gene: TRBV20-1
J gene: TRBJ2-1
D gene: TRBD2
CDR3 DNA: TGCAGTGCTAGGACGGGGGGTGAGCAGTTCTTC
CDR3 protein: CSARTGGEQFF

clone size: -
V gene: TRBV7-6
J gene: TRBJ2-1
D gene: TRBD2
CDR3 DNA: TGTGCCAGCAGCAGAGCGGGGGGGCCGGACAATGAGCAGTTCTTC
CDR3 protein: CASSRAGGPDNEQFF

clone size: -
V gene: TRBV11-2
J gene: TRBJ1-5
D gene: -
CDR3 DNA: TGTGCCAGCAGCTCAAGAACAGGGCCCCATCAGCCCCAGCATTTT
CDR3 protein: CASSSRTGPHQPQHF